These 2 T cell receptor beta chains were sequenced from one sample in a study of T cell responses to AZD1222 COVID-19 vaccine. The method was immunoSEQ multiplex PCR; TCRdb's version includes in-frame clones alone and lacks a portion of them. This sample carries just under 95,000 clones, roughly 84% of them seen once, and the ten largest clones take about an eighth. Sequenced material: peripheral blood, taken on day 0 of AZD1222 vaccination. The receptors come from an adult in good health.

This clone turned up a few times. The chain carries TRBV7-3 and TRBJ1-4; the match to TRBD1 covers 7 bases. Germline CDR1 reads SGHTA; CDR2 reads FQGTGA. The CDR3 sequence is 15 residues long. J was trimmed by 3 bases and V by 5 bases; bases with no gene match: 6. The CDR3 DNA reads as TGTGCCAGCAGCAGAAGACAGGGCGCTAATGAAAAACTGTTTTTT. Translated, it gives CASSRRQGANEKLFF.

The rearrangement uses TRBV7-9 and TRBJ1-2, with 7 nucleotides matching TRBD1. After removal of 1 base from V and 8 bases from J, the junction contained 10 bases not matched to a gene. The CDR3 is 15 residues long. Per germline, CDR1 SEHNR and CDR2 FQNEAQ (reference sequence). The CDR3 sequence is CASSLEGTVDNGYTF. DNA of the CDR3: TGTGCCAGCAGCTTAGAGGGGACAGTAGACAACGGCTACACCTTC.